This TCR beta chain was sequenced in a study of blood T cell repertoires in COVID-19. Ages ranged from about 18 to 89 years, with residence in around 24 US areas. Germline V gene data show CDR1 as LNHDA and CDR2 as SQIVND (reference sequence). The CDR3 extends over 16 amino acids. J was trimmed by 6 bases and V by 5 bases; bases with no gene match: 9. The method was immunoSEQ multiplex PCR; TCRdb's version includes in-frame clones alone and lacks a portion of them. The sample holds some 190,000 clones; 80% are singletons and the top ten take 13% to 15%. Specimen: PBMCs or T cells enriched from blood (not recorded which). The rearrangement links TRBV19 to TRBJ1-6, with 8 bases aligning to TRBD1. The sequence derives from a man in his 60s who had been exposed to COVID-19. The CDR3 here is CASSSTGGDSNSPLHF. The CDR3 nucleotides read TGTGCCAGTAGTTCAACAGGGGGGGATTCTAATTCACCCCTCCACTTT. Supplemented by reference TRBV19 and TRBJ1-6, the full variable domain reads DGGITQSPKYLFRKEGQNVTLSCEQNLNHDAMYWYRQDPGQGLRLIYYSQIVNDFQKGDIAEGYSVSREKKESFPLTVTSAQKNPTAFYLCASSSTGGDSNSPLHFGNGTRLTVT.